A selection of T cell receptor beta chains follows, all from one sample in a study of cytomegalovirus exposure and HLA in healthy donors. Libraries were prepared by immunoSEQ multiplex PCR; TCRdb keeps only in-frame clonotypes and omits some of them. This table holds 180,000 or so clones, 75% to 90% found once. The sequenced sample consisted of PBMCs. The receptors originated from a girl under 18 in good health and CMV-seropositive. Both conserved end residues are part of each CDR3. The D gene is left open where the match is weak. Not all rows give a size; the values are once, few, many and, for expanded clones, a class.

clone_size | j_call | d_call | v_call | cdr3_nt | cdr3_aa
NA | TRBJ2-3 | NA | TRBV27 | TGTGCCAGCAGTTCCCCGGCCGGAGGGGTCGATAGCACAGATACGCAGTATTTT | CASSSPAGGVDSTDTQYF
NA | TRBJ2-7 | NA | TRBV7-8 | TGTGCCAGCAGGGATAGGACAAGCTCCTACGAGCAGTACTTC | CASRDRTSSYEQYF
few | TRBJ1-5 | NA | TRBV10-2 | TGCGCCAGCAGCACAGGGAACCGTCAGCCCCAGCATTTT | CASSTGNRQPQHF
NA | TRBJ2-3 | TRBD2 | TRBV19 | TGTGCCAGTAGTATAGGAACGGGAGGTGGGACAGATACGCAGTATTTT | CASSIGTGGGTDTQYF
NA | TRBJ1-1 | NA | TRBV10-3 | TGTGCCATCAGTGAAAGGCCAGGAACTGCTTTCTTT | CAISERPGTAFF
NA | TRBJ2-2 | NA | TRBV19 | TGTGCCAGTAGTATATTGAGGACAGAGAACACCGGGGAGCTGTTTTTT | CASSILRTENTGELFF
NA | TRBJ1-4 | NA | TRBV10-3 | TGTGCCATCGGCCCGGGGTCTATACGTGGGGGCCTTAATGAAAAACTGTTTTTT | CAIGPGSIRGGLNEKLFF
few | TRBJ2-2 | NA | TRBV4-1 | TGCGCCAGCAGCCAAATATACTCGGGGAGTTACGGGGAGCTGTTTTTT | CASSQIYSGSYGELFF
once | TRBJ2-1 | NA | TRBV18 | TGTGCCAGCTCTAACCAGGGACTTCTCGATCAGTTCTTC | CASSNQGLLDQFF
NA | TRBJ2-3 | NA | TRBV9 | TGTGCCAGCAGACCTGCCGGAGTAGGCACAGATACGCAGTATTTT | CASRPAGVGTDTQYF
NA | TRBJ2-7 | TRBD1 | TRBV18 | TGTGCCAGCTCACCGCAGGGGGACAGCTACGAGCAGTACTTC | CASSPQGDSYEQYF
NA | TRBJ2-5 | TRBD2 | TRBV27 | TGTGCCAGCAGTCCCCCCAGGGCGGGAGGAGAAGAGACCCAGTACTTC | CASSPPRAGGEETQYF
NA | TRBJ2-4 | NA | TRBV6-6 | TGTGCCAGCAGCAGCCGACAGCCAGGGGAATGGCACTTC | CASSSRQPGEWHF
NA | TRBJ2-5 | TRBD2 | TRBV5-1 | TGCGCCAGCAGCTCGGGACTAGCGGGAGGGCCCTCCCAGTACTTC | CASSSGLAGGPSQYF
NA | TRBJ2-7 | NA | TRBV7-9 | TGTGCCAGCAGCCCGTGGGACTCCCAGAGGCAGTACTTC | CASSPWDSQRQYF
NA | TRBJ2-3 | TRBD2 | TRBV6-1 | TGTGCCAGCTCGGCTAGCGGGAGGGCCATAGATACGCAGTATTTT | CASSASGRAIDTQYF
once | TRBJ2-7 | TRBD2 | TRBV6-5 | TGTGCCAGCAGTGCGCCGGGACTAGCGGGCTACGAGCAGTACTTC | CASSAPGLAGYEQYF
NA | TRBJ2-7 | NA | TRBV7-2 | TGTGCCAGCAGCTCCTCAGGACTTATCAACGAGCAGTACTTC | CASSSSGLINEQYF
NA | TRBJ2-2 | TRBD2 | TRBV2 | TGTGCCAGCAGTCTAGCGGGAGGGCCTCTGGGGGAGCTGTTTTTT | CASSLAGGPLGELFF
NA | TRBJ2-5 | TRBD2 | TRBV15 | TGTGCCACCAGCATAAGTACTAGCGGGCAAGAGACCCAGTACTTC | CATSISTSGQETQYF
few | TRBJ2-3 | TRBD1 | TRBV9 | TGTGCCAGCAGCGCCCCGACAGGGCCTACAGATACGCAGTATTTT | CASSAPTGPTDTQYF
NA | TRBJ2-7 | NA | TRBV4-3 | TGCGCCAGCAGCCAAGGATGGAGCTACGAGCAGTACTTC | CASSQGWSYEQYF
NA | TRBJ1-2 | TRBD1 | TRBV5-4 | TGTGCCAGCAGCGTTAACAGGGGGAACAACTATGGCTACACCTTC | CASSVNRGNNYGYTF
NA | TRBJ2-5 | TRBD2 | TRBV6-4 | TGTGCCAGCTGCACCTTAGGCGGGAGGGCCCTAAAGACCCAGTACTTC | CASCTLGGRALKTQYF
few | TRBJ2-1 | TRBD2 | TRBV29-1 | TGCAGCGTTGTTGGGACTAGCGGAAGAAGCTCCTACAATGAGCAGTTCTTC | CSVVGTSGRSSYNEQFF
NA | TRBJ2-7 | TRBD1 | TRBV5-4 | TGTGCCAGCAGCAAAACAGGGGCCTCCTACGAGCAGTACTTC | CASSKTGASYEQYF
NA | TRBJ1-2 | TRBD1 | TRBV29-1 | TGCAGCGCGATGACTCAGGGGGCGGGCTATGGCTACACCTTC | CSAMTQGAGYGYTF
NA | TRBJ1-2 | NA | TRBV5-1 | TGCGCCAGCAGCCCCGACGGAGACTATGGCTACACCTTC | CASSPDGDYGYTF
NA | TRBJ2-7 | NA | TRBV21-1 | TGTGCCAGCAGCAAAGAGCGAGCAGGGCTAGCGGGAGGGTGTGAGCAGTACTTC | CASSKERAGLAGGCEQYF
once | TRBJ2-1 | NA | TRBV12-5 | TGTGCTAGTGGTTTGCCCCCAGCCGGGTGGGACAATGAGCAGTTCTTC | CASGLPPAGWDNEQFF
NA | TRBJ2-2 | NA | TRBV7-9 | TGTGCCAGCAGCTTAATCGGCGGATCCACCGGGGAGCTGTTTTTT | CASSLIGGSTGELFF
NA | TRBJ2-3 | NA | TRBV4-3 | TGCGCCAGCAGCCGAAACTGGGCGCGGGGCGCAGATACGCAGTATTTT | CASSRNWARGADTQYF
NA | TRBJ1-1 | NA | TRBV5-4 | TGTGCCAGCAGCTCCGACATGGGCGACACTGAAGCTTTCTTT | CASSSDMGDTEAFF
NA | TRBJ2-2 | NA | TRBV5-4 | TGTGCCAGCAGCTCAGGGTTGAACACCGGGGAGCTGTTTTTT | CASSSGLNTGELFF
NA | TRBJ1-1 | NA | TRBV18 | TGTGCCAGCTCACCACGTAACCGGGACACTAAGCACACTGAAGCTTTCTTT | CASSPRNRDTKHTEAFF
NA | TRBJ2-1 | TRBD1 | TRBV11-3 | TGTGCCAGCAGCTTGGGGGACAGGGGGGCAAATGAGCAGTTCTTC | CASSLGDRGANEQFF
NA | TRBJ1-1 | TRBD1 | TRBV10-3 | TGTGCCATCAGTCAGGGGGGTACTGAAGCTTTCTTT | CAISQGGTEAFF
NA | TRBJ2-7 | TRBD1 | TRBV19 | TGTGCCAGTAGTGAGGACAGGTACTACGAGCAGTACTTC | CASSEDRYYEQYF
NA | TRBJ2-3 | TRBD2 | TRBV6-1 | TGTGCCAGCAGTGGGACTAGCGCTCCCACGCAGTATTTT | CASSGTSAPTQYF
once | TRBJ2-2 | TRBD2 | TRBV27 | TGTGCCAGCAGGCCCCCGGGACTATCGTCGAACACCGGGGAGCTGTTTTTT | CASRPPGLSSNTGELFF
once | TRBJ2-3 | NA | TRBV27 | TGTGCCAGCCGGTTTTCGTTGAGGTACACAGATACGCAGTATTTT | CASRFSLRYTDTQYF